The subject of this entry is one T cell receptor (beta chain). Its antigen is still unknown. The sample is drawn from a study of OX40 agonist ivuxolimab in advanced cancers. Study outcomes and limitations: CD8+ T cells were the subset that, on average, had more expanded clones than CD4+.

This CDR3 contains 15 residues. Germline V CDR1 and CDR2: ENHRY, SYGVKD. Trimming took 11 bases from V and 5 from J; bases not matched to a gene: 14. The repertoire was sequenced with immunoSEQ multiplex PCR; TCRdb's copy has only in-frame clones and lacks some. The sample lists 65,000 to 100,000 clones, about 91% occurring once. V is TRBV10-3 and J is TRBJ2-3; 9 nucleotides line up with TRBD1. The specimen was CD4+ or CD8+ T cells sorted from blood, collected in a trial of the OX40 agonist ivuxolimab. The TCR was taken from an adult with an advanced solid tumor such as melanoma, head and neck, liver or kidney cancer. As DNA, the CDR3 is TGTGCCTCCACGGACCGGGACAGGGTCAAAGATACGCAGTATTTT. Protein: CASTDRDRVKDTQYF.